This TCR delta chain was found in a study of gamma-delta chains in newborns, infants, children. Across the whole study: Microbial exposure reportedly drives polyclonal innate γδ T cell expansion after birth.

The CDR3 sequence is 20 residues long. Germline CDR1 GEAIGNYY, CDR2 EKD. V trimming: 1 base; J trimming: 0 bases; junction bases outside the gene matches: 5. This clone was picked up a small number of times. TCRdb applied CATT to the reads for clone calling. The data show 5,000 or so delta-chain clones, around 5% seen once. The J gene is TRDJ3, the V gene TRDV2, with 13 bases lining up with TRDD3. The sequence came from a child who was a newborn, infant or young child, either healthy, febrile or measles-vaccinated (not recorded which). Sequenced sample: blood. CDR3: CACDTYWGIRDSWDTRQMFF. The CDR3 nucleotides are TGTGCCTGTGACACTTACTGGGGGATACGAGACTCCTGGGACACCCGACAGATGTTTTTC.